What follows are 16 T cell receptor beta chains derived from one specimen sequenced in a study of blood T cell repertoires in COVID-19 (dated by TCRdb to about 2020). Libraries were built with the immunoSEQ multiplex PCR assay. Held by TCRdb, this immuneACCESS table contains in-frame sequences only and omits some clones. Under half of the omission traces to an unresolved V gene where checked; the cause of the rest is unknown. This sample gives about 300,000 clones in total; 70% to 90% of them show up just once. The ten most abundant clones make up 1% to 1.5% of the sample. The sequenced sample consisted of peripheral blood. The receptors stem from a man between 65 and 85 years old with acute or convalescent COVID-19.

The chain combines TRBV7-8 with TRBJ1-2; 10 bases align to TRBD1. Germline V gives CDR1 SGHVS, CDR2 FQNEAQ. This CDR3 is 16 amino acids long. With V trimmed by 1 base and J by 8 bases, 10 bases remained unmatched. In nucleotides, the CDR3 is TGTGCCAGCAGCTTAGTGATGACAGGGGGCGCCGGGGGCTACACCTTC. This translates into CASSLVMTGGAGGYTF.

This chain uses TRBV9 with TRBJ2-5, with D perhaps TRBD2 (7 bases). The CDR3 contains 13 residues. The V and J ends lost 3 bases and 7 bases respectively, with 13 bases between them. Germline CDR1 and CDR2: SGDLS and YYNGEE. The CDR3 nucleotides read TGTGCCAGCAGCGGGGGGGGCAAGGTGACCCAGTACTTC. It codes for CASSGGGKVTQYF.

V usage is TRBV7-9 and J usage is TRBJ1-1, with 8 bases that match TRBD1. CDR1 SEHNR and CDR2 FQNEAQ come from the germline V gene (reference sequence). This CDR3 has 15 amino acids. Losses at the gene ends were 0 bases for V and 7 bases for J; bases not matched to a gene: 7. The CDR3 nucleotides are TGTGCCAGCAGCTTAGCGCAGGGGGCGAAGGGTGAAGCTTTCTTT. Its translation: CASSLAQGAKGEAFF.

The chain has TRBV4-2 and TRBJ2-3; the D gene is possibly TRBD2 (6 bases). The CDR3 extends over 16 amino acids. Germline V gene sequence: CDR1 LGHNA, CDR2 YNFKEQ. The V gene lost 1 base and the J gene lost 4 bases, with 15 bases spanning the gap. The CDR3 region is CASSQVGRDSSDTQYF. CDR3 in DNA: TGTGCCAGCAGCCAAGTGGGGCGGGACTCTTCAGATACGCAGTATTTT.

This chain connects TRBV27 to TRBJ2-7, with 7 bases that match TRBD2. Trimming took 6 bases from V and 3 from J; bases not matched to a gene: 20. The germline V gene has CDR1 MNHEY and CDR2 SMNVEV (reference sequence). The CDR3 consists of 18 residues. In nucleotides, the CDR3 is TGTGCCAGCAGATCAAAAACCGGGACTACCTTTTTCCTCTACGAGCAGTACTTC. Translated, it gives CASRSKTGTTFFLYEQYF.

The genes are TRBV19 and TRBJ2-2; TRBD1 agrees at 7 bases. Germline V gene data show CDR1 as LNHDA and CDR2 as SQIVND (reference sequence). V shed 4 bases, J shed 2 bases, and the junction held 10 bases outside the gene matches. This CDR3 contains 17 residues. CDR3 sequence: CASSTPRTGVNTGELFF. Written as DNA, the CDR3 is TGTGCCAGTAGTACCCCCCGGACAGGTGTCAACACCGGGGAGCTGTTTTTT.

V and J are TRBV5-1 and TRBJ1-6; TRBD1 aligns across 8 bases. CDR1 and CDR2 from the germline V gene are SGHRS and YFSETQ. The CDR3 loop spans 15 amino acids. V lost 4 bases, J lost 7 bases, and 7 bases stayed unmatched. DNA of the CDR3: TGCGCCAGCAGCGTCGCCGGGACAGGAAATTCACCCCTCCACTTT. Translating it yields CASSVAGTGNSPLHF.

V is TRBV20-1 and J is TRBJ2-1; no reliable D call. The V gene lost 6 bases and the J gene lost 7 bases, with 7 bases spanning the gap. This CDR3 has 10 residues. Per germline, CDR1 DFQATT and CDR2 SNEGSKA (reference sequence). The CDR3 nucleotides are TGCAGTGCGTATGTGAATGAGCAGTTCTTC. It encodes CSAYVNEQFF.

The chain has TRBV5-6 and TRBJ1-2; D is undetermined. Trimming stripped 2 bases from V and 3 bases from J, with 11 bases between. This CDR3 contains 14 residues. Germline values: CDR1 SGHDT, CDR2 YYEEEE. The CDR3 here is CASSLPGWDYGYTF. The CDR3 nucleotides read TGTGCCAGCAGCTTACCGGGTTGGGACTATGGCTACACCTTC.

This clone was picked up one time. The J gene is TRBJ1-1, the V gene TRBV5-5; tentative D call: TRBD1 (6 bases). Germline CDR1 and CDR2: SGHKS and YYEKEE (reference sequence). The V gene lost 6 bases and the J gene lost 5 bases, with 17 bases spanning the gap. The CDR3 extends over 14 amino acids. CDR3 sequence (DNA): TGTGCCAGCACCCTAGATCCGGGACAAACTGAAGCTTTCTTT. Translating gives CASTLDPGQTEAFF.

The chain uses TRBV6-1 and TRBJ1-5; tentatively, D is TRBD1 (5 bases). The V gene's germline CDR1 is MNHNS and CDR2 SASEGT. V was clipped by 2 bases and J by 0 bases, with 8 bases between them. This CDR3 is 15 amino acids long. CDR3 nucleotides: TGTGCCAGCAGTGAACGGACAAATAGCAATCAGCCCCAGCATTTT. Protein: CASSERTNSNQPQHF.

J is TRBJ2-3 and V is TRBV7-3; 9 nucleotides agree with TRBD2. Trimming at V came to 3 bases and at J to 3 bases, leaving 1 base not matched to a gene. The CDR3 runs to 14 residues. Germline values: CDR1 SGHTA, CDR2 FQGTGA. The CDR3 reads CASSLSGGTDTQYF. The CDR3 DNA reads TGTGCCAGCAGCTTGAGCGGGGGGACAGATACGCAGTATTTT.

There are a few counts of this clone. The J gene is TRBJ2-3, the V gene TRBV7-2; 7 bases map to TRBD2. In germline, CDR1 is SGHTA, CDR2 FQGNSA. The CDR3 contains 16 residues. The V segment lost 3 bases and the J segment 3 bases; nucleotides outside the gene matches: 9. CDR3 in DNA: TGTGCCAGCAGCTTCCCACCGGGAGGTTTGACAGATACGCAGTATTTT. It codes for CASSFPPGGLTDTQYF.

The chain joins TRBV2 to TRBJ1-5; no clear D gene. This CDR3 spans 14 amino acids. Germline CDR1 is SNHLY and CDR2 is FYNNEI. Trimming cost V 8 bases and J 7 bases, with 18 bases left between them. In DNA form, the CDR3 reads TGTGCCAGCGTGGCAGGACTATCGGGGCAGCCCCAGCATTTT. Translation: CASVAGLSGQPQHF.

For the CDR3, the DNA is TGCGCCAGCAGCCAAGACTCTAACTCTGGAAACACCATATATTTT. Translation gives CASSQDSNSGNTIYF. This chain connects TRBV4-1 to TRBJ1-3; D is unclear. Trimming left V 0 bases short and J 0 bases short, with 6 bases between. The CDR3 consists of 15 residues. Germline V gives CDR1 MGHRA, CDR2 YSYEKL.

This clone was found once. The chain is built from TRBV7-9 and TRBJ1-6, with 8 bases identical to TRBD1. Germline V gene lookup returns CDR1 SEHNR and CDR2 FQNEAQ (reference sequence). This CDR3 comprises 12 residues. After removal of 4 bases from V and 14 bases from J, the junction contained 4 bases not matched to a gene. The CDR3, as DNA: TGTGCCAGCAGCTCAGGACAGGGAACCCTCCACTTT. Its protein product is CASSSGQGTLHF.